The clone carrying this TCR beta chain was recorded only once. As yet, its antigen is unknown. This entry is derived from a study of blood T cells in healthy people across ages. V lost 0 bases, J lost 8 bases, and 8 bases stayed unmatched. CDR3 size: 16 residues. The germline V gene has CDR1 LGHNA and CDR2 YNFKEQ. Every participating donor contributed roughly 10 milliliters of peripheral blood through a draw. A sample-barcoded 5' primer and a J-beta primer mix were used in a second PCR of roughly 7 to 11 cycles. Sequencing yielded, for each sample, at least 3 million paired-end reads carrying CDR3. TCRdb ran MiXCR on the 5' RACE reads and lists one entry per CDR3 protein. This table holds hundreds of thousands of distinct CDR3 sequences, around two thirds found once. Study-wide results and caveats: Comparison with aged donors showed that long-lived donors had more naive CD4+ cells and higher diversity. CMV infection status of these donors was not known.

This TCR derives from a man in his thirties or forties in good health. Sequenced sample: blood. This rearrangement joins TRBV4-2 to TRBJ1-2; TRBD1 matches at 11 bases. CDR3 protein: CASSQDPGQGAGGYTF. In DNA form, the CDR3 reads TGTGCCAGCAGCCAAGACCCCGGACAGGGGGCGGGAGGCTACACCTTC.